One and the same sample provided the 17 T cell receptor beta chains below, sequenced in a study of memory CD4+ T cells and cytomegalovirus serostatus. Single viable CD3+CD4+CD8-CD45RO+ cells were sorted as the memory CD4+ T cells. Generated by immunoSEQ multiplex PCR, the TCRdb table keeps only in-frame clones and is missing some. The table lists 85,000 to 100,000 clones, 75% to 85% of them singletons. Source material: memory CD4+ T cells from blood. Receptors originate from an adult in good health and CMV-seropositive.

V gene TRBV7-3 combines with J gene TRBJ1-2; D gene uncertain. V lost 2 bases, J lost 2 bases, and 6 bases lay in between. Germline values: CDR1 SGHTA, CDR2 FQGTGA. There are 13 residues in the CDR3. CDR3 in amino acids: CASSLGENYGYTF. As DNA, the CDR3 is TGTGCCAGCAGCTTAGGGGAGAACTATGGCTACACCTTC.

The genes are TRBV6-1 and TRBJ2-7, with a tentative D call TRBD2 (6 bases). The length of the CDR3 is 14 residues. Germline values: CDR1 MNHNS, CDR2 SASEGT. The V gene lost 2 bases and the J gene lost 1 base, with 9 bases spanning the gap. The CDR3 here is CASSETRESYEQYF. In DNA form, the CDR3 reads TGTGCCAGCAGTGAAACACGGGAGTCCTACGAGCAGTACTTC.

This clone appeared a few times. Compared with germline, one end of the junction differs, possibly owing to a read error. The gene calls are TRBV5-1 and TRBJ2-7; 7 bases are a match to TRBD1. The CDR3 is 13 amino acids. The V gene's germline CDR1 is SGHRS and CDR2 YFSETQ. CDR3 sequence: CASSPLTGFEQYF. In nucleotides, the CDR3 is TGTGCCAGCAGCCCGTTGACAGGGTTCGAGCAGTACTTC.

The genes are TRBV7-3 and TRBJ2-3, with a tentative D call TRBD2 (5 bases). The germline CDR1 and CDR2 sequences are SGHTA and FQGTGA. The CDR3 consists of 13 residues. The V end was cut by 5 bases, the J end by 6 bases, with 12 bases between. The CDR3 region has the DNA TGTGCCAGCAGCCGTTCAAGCGGTGATACGCAGTATTTT. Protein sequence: CASSRSSGDTQYF.

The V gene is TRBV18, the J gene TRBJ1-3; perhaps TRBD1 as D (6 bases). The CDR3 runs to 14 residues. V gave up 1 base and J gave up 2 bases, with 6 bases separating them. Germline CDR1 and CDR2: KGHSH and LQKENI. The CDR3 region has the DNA TGTGCCAGCTCACCACAGGGGGCTGGAAACACCATATATTTT. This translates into CASSPQGAGNTIYF.

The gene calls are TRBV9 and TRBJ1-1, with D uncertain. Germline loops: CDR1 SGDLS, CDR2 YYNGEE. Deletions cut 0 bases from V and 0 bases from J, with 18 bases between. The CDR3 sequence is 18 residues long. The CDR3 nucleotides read TGTGCCAGCAGCGTAGTCCACCTCCGGAGGACGTTGAACACTGAAGCTTTCTTT. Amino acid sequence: CASSVVHLRRTLNTEAFF.

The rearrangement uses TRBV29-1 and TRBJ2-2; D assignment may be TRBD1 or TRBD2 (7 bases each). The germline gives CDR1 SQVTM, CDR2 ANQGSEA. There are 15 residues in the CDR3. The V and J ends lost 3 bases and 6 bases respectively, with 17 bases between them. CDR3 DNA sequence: TGCAGCGTTGACGGGGCAGGGGGAGGGCCCGGGGAGCTGTTTTTT. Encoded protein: CSVDGAGGGPGELFF.

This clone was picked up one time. The CDR3 reads CASSVAGDSYNEQFF. The DNA for the CDR3 is TGTGCCAGCAGCGTAGCGGGAGACTCCTACAATGAGCAGTTCTTC. This rearrangement joins TRBV6-1 to TRBJ2-1; 9 nucleotides agree with TRBD2. CDR3 size: 15 residues. Germline lookup yields CDR1 MNHNS and CDR2 SASEGT. V was pared by 6 bases and J by 0 bases, with 3 bases of the junction left unmatched.

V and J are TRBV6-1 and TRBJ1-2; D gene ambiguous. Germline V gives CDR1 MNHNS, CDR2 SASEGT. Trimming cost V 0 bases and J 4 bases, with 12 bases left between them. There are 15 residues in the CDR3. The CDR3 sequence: CASSEAVGVAYGYTF. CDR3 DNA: TGTGCCAGCAGTGAAGCCGTCGGGGTAGCCTATGGCTACACCTTC.

The CDR3 protein is CASSYAGASQPQHF. As DNA, the CDR3 is TGTGCCAGCAGTTACGCGGGGGCATCTCAGCCCCAGCATTTT. The chain has TRBV6-5 and TRBJ1-5, with D possibly matching TRBD1 (6 bases). Trimming took off 2 bases at V and 6 bases at J, with 11 bases between the two ends. The CDR3 length is 14 residues. Germline values: CDR1 MNHEY, CDR2 SVGAGI.

CDR3 DNA sequence: TGTGCCAGCAGCCCCCACCCGACTAGCGGAACTTATACGCAGTATTTT. It encodes CASSPHPTSGTYTQYF. The chain combines TRBV9 with TRBJ2-3, with TRBD2 matching over 9 bases. This CDR3 has 16 residues. V was clipped by 4 bases and J by 7 bases; unmatched bases: 13. Germline CDR1 is SGDLS and CDR2 is YYNGEE.

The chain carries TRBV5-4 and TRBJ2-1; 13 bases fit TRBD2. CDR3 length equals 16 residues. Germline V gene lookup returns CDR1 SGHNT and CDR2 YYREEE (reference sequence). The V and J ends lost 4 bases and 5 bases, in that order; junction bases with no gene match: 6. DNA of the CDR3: TGTGCCAGCAGCAGAGTAGGGACTAGCGGGAACAATGAGCAGTTCTTC. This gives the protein CASSRVGTSGNNEQFF.

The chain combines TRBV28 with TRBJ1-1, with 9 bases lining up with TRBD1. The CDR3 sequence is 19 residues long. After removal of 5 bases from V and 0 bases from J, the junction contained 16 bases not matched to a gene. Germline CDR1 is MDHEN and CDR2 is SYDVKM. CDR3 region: CASSGVIIPGQGVNTEAFF. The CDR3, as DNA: TGTGCCAGCAGTGGAGTGATTATCCCGGGACAGGGAGTGAACACTGAAGCTTTCTTT.

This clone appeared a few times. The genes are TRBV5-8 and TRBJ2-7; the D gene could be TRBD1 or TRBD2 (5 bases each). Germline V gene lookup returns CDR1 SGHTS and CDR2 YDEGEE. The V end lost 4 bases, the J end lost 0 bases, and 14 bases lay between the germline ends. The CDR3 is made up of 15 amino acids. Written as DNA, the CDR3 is TGTGCCAGCAGCCACCCGGGACGCAGCTCCTACGAGCAGTACTTC. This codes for CASSHPGRSSYEQYF.

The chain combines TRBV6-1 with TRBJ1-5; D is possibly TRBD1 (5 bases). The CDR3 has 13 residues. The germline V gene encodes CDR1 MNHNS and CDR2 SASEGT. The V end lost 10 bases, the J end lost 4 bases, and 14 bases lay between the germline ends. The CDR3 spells CATKAGPNQPQHF. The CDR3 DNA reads TGTGCCACTAAGGCGGGACCTAATCAGCCCCAGCATTTT.

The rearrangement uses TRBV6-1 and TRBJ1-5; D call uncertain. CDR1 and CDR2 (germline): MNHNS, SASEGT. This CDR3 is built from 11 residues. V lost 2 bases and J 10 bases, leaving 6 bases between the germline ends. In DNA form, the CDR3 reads TGTGCCAGCAGTGAATTTGAACCCCAGCATTTT. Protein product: CASSEFEPQHF.

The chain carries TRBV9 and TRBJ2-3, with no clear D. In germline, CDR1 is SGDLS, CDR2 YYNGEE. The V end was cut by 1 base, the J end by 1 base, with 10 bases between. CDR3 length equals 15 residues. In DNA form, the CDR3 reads TGTGCCAGCAGCGTAACTGGCGAGGGCACAGATACGCAGTATTTT. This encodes CASSVTGEGTDTQYF. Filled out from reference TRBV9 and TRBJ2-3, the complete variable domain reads DSGVTQTPKHLITATGQRVTLRCSPRSGDLSVYWYQQSLDQGLQFLIQYYNGEERAKGNILERFSAQQFPDLHSELNLSSLELGDSALYFCASSVTGEGTDTQYFGPGTRLTVL.